A single sample gave rise to the 27 T cell receptor beta chains below, sequenced in a study of blood T cell repertoires in COVID-19. Data came from immunoSEQ multiplex PCR; TCRdb stores just in-frame clones and leaves some out. The sample records 210,000 or so clones, 84% being singletons. Sequenced sample: peripheral blood. The source is a human donor in a cohort sampled during active COVID-19.

In this sample, this clone turned up a few times. This sequence joins TRBV25-1 and TRBJ2-1; the match to TRBD2 covers 7 bases. CDR3 length equals 12 residues. With V trimmed by 9 bases and J by 9 bases, 8 bases remained unmatched. Germline-derived CDR1 and CDR2 are MGHDK and SYGVNS. CDR3 nucleotide sequence: TGTGCCAGTGCTAAGGGAGGGGTTGAGCAGTTCTTC. Amino acids: CASAKGGVEQFF.

This clone appeared a few times. The chain recombines TRBV7-9 with TRBJ1-2; unclear D gene. The length of the CDR3 is 14 residues. Trimming took off 3 bases at V and 8 bases at J, with 16 bases between the two ends. Germline CDR1 and CDR2: SEHNR and FQNEAQ (reference sequence). CDR3 bases: TGTGCCAGCAGCTTGTCTCGAGTTCCCGGGGGCTACACCTTC. As protein: CASSLSRVPGGYTF.

The chain carries TRBV5-8 and TRBJ2-3, with D possibly TRBD2 on 7 matching bases. The V gene lost 4 bases and the J gene lost 3 bases, with 15 bases spanning the gap. Germline V gene sequence: CDR1 SGHTS, CDR2 YDEGEE. The CDR3 contains 15 residues. CDR3 region: CASSPKGGGTDTQYF. The CDR3 DNA follows: TGTGCCAGCAGCCCTAAGGGGGGAGGGACAGATACGCAGTATTTT.

The chain recombines TRBV12-3 or TRBV12-4 with TRBJ2-2; D call uncertain. The CDR3 sequence is 13 residues long. The ends were cut back, 6 bases at V and 6 bases at J, with 11 bases in the middle. The CDR3 nucleotides read TGTGCCAGCAGCCTTATCCTTGCCGGGGAGCTGTTTTTT. This sequence encodes CASSLILAGELFF.

V is TRBV7-2 and J is TRBJ2-1; maybe TRBD2 (6 bases). The CDR3 extends over 15 amino acids. Trimming cost V 5 bases and J 0 bases, with 11 bases left between them. Germline loops: CDR1 SGHTA, CDR2 FQGNSA. In DNA, the CDR3 is TGTGCCAGCAGCAATTACGGGAGCTCCTACAATGAGCAGTTCTTC. Translated, it gives CASSNYGSSYNEQFF.

As DNA, the CDR3 is TGTGCCAGCAGTTACAGGGGGAGCACTGAAGCTTTCTTT. Amino acids: CASSYRGSTEAFF. The chain employs TRBV6-5 and TRBJ1-1, with D possibly being TRBD1 (6 bases). In germline, CDR1 is MNHEY, CDR2 SVGAGI. Trimming removed 2 bases at V and 4 bases at J, with 8 bases between. The CDR3 has 13 amino acids.

V usage is TRBV5-1 and J usage is TRBJ2-6; D uncertain. Germline CDR1 reads SGHRS; CDR2 reads YFSETQ. Between the trimmed V and J ends, which lost 0 bases and 2 bases, there was a span of 6 bases. This CDR3 contains 15 residues. The CDR3: CASSLGGTGANVLTF. The CDR3 bases are TGCGCCAGCAGCTTGGGCGGAACTGGGGCCAACGTCCTGACTTTC.

The rearrangement joins TRBV29-1 to TRBJ1-2; D remains ambiguous. There are 11 residues in the CDR3. V was shortened by 4 bases and J by 8 bases, with 11 bases between the two germline ends. The germline V gene encodes CDR1 SQVTM and CDR2 ANQGSEA. CDR3 region: CSVGGPKGYTF. The CDR3 DNA reads as TGCAGCGTTGGAGGGCCTAAGGGCTACACCTTC.

The chain uses TRBV27 and TRBJ1-1, with D perhaps matching TRBD1 (6 bases). There are 16 residues in the CDR3. Germline CDR1 MNHEY, CDR2 SMNVEV (reference sequence). With 3 bases removed from V and 4 bases from J, the gap between germline ends came to 18 bases. This CDR3 reads CASSFEGRGLSTEAFF. The DNA for the CDR3 is TGTGCCAGCAGTTTTGAGGGCAGGGGCCTGAGCACTGAAGCTTTCTTT.

The chain joins TRBV19 to TRBJ2-3; TRBD2 is a possible D gene (7 bases). CDR3 length equals 13 residues. Trimming cost V 9 bases and J 9 bases, with 19 bases left between them. CDR1 and CDR2 from the germline V gene are LNHDA and SQIVND (reference sequence). This CDR3 is CARGGAGAMTQYF. Written as DNA, the CDR3 is TGTGCCAGGGGGGGGGCAGGGGCCATGACGCAGTATTTT. Filled out from reference TRBV19 and TRBJ2-3, the complete variable domain reads DGGITQSPKYLFRKEGQNVTLSCEQNLNHDAMYWYRQDPGQGLRLIYYSQIVNDFQKGDIAEGYSVSREKKESFPLTVTSAQKNPTAFYLCARGGAGAMTQYFGPGTRLTVL.

This chain connects TRBV9 to TRBJ2-1; 7 bases fit TRBD2. The CDR3 spans 13 residues. In germline, CDR1 is SGDLS, CDR2 YYNGEE. The junction had 5 bases not matched to a gene; V was cut back by 3 bases and J by 8 bases. CDR3 region: CASSGLRGYEQFF. CDR3 sequence (DNA): TGTGCCAGCAGCGGTTTGCGGGGGTATGAGCAGTTCTTC.

The V and J genes are TRBV5-1 and TRBJ2-2; maybe TRBD2 (5 bases). Looked up from germline, CDR1 is SGHRS and CDR2 is YFSETQ. The V end lost 6 bases, the J end lost 0 bases, and 9 bases lay between the germline ends. CDR3 size: 14 residues. CDR3 in amino acids: CASTSGSNTGELFF. The CDR3, as DNA: TGCGCCAGCACCTCGGGATCGAACACCGGGGAGCTGTTTTTT.

This chain links TRBV19 with TRBJ1-5; D might be TRBD1 (5 bases). V lost 3 bases and J 2 bases, leaving 14 bases between the germline ends. Per the germline V gene, CDR1 is LNHDA and CDR2 is SQIVND (reference sequence). CDR3 size: 16 residues. CDR3 DNA: TGTGCCAGTAGTATTGCGGGGGATAGGGGCAATCAGCCCCAGCATTTT. Translating gives CASSIAGDRGNQPQHF.

The CDR3 sequence is CASSFRTGGTDTQYF. The CDR3 bases are TGTGCCAGCAGCTTTAGGACAGGGGGCACAGATACGCAGTATTTT. This rearrangement joins TRBV9 to TRBJ2-3, with 9 bases aligning to TRBD1. Per germline, CDR1 SGDLS and CDR2 YYNGEE. The CDR3 runs 15 residues. With V trimmed by 4 bases and J by 1 base, 4 bases remained unmatched.

This clone was found a few times. The chain has TRBV29-1 and TRBJ2-3, with D perhaps matching TRBD1 (6 bases). V was cut by 6 bases and J by 3 bases, with 16 bases left in between. The V gene's germline CDR1 is SQVTM and CDR2 ANQGSEA. The CDR3 covers 14 residues. CDR3 in DNA: TGCAGCGTCACAGGGATATTAGGTACAGATACGCAGTATTTT. It translates to CSVTGILGTDTQYF.

This clone appeared once. The V and J genes are TRBV20-1 and TRBJ1-1; the D is unclear. Germline V gene data show CDR1 as DFQATT and CDR2 as SNEGSKA (reference sequence). Trimming shortened V by 3 bases and J by 0 bases, and 5 bases separated the two germline ends. The CDR3 runs 12 residues. Here the CDR3 DNA reads TGCAGTGCTAGTTCGGTGAACACTGAAGCTTTCTTT. Its protein is CSASSVNTEAFF.

The J gene is TRBJ1-2, the V gene TRBV7-9; no clear D gene. CDR3 length: 13 amino acids. Germline-derived CDR1 and CDR2 are SEHNR and FQNEAQ (reference sequence). With 6 bases removed from V and 2 bases from J, the gap between germline ends came to 10 bases. The CDR3 is CASRQDGNYGYTF. The CDR3 DNA reads as TGTGCCAGCAGACAAGACGGGAACTATGGCTACACCTTC.

Only one count was recorded for this clone. V and J are TRBV28 and TRBJ2-2; unclear D gene. The CDR3 is 13 residues long. CDR1 and CDR2 from the germline V gene are MDHEN and SYDVKM. Trimming removed 9 bases at V and 0 bases at J, with 8 bases between. CDR3 bases: TGTGCCAGTGGCAGGACGAACACCGGGGAGCTGTTTTTT. Its protein is CASGRTNTGELFF.

This clone was detected only once. CDR3 region: CASSFTSGYYEQYF. CDR3 DNA sequence: TGTGCCAGCAGCTTCACTAGCGGCTACTACGAGCAGTACTTC. This chain joins TRBV3-1 (or the pseudogene TRBV3-2) and TRBJ2-7, with TRBD2 identical over 8 bases. The ends lost 5 bases at V and 3 bases at J; junction bases unmatched: 6. The CDR3 totals 14 residues. The V gene's germline CDR1 is LGHDT and CDR2 YNNKEL (reference sequence).

The V and J genes are TRBV4-2 and TRBJ2-5, with 9 bases fitting TRBD2. Germline CDR1 reads LGHNA; CDR2 reads YNFKEQ. The CDR3 is 18 amino acids. The trim removed 4 bases at V and 5 bases at J, leaving 17 bases unmatched. CDR3 bases: TGTGCCAGCAGCCCAATATACGGGGTAGCGGGAGATGGGGAGACCCAGTACTTC. Amino acids: CASSPIYGVAGDGETQYF.

This chain uses TRBV7-3 with TRBJ1-1; 11 nucleotides agree with TRBD1. The V segment lost 5 bases and the J segment 6 bases; nucleotides outside the gene matches: 5. This CDR3 spans 14 amino acids. CDR1 and CDR2 from the germline V gene are SGHTA and FQGTGA. The CDR3 DNA reads TGTGCCAGCAGCGAACAGGGACAGGGGGCTGAAGCTTTCTTT. It is translated as CASSEQGQGAEAFF.

The chain has TRBV20-1 and TRBJ1-2; D remains ambiguous. CDR3 length: 11 amino acids. Germline lookup yields CDR1 DFQATT and CDR2 SNEGSKA (reference sequence). Deletions cut 5 bases from V and 3 bases from J, with 7 bases between. Written as DNA, the CDR3 is TGCAGTGCTCCGCGTGACTATGGCTACACCTTC. It specifies CSAPRDYGYTF.

J is TRBJ1-5 and V is TRBV19, with TRBD1 as a possible D gene (6 bases). The germline gives CDR1 LNHDA, CDR2 SQIVND (reference sequence). V gave up 4 bases and J gave up 5 bases, with 12 bases separating them. The CDR3 has 14 amino acids. The CDR3 protein is CASSTSDSYQPQHF. DNA of the CDR3: TGTGCCAGTAGTACTTCGGACAGTTATCAGCCCCAGCATTTT.

CDR3 sequence: CASSALPGQGGSEQFF. The CDR3 bases are TGTGCCAGCAGTGCGCTACCGGGACAGGGGGGCAGTGAGCAGTTCTTC. The genes are TRBV6-1 and TRBJ2-1, with 11 bases matching TRBD1. J was trimmed by 9 bases and V by 4 bases; bases with no gene match: 11. The germline V gene has CDR1 MNHNS and CDR2 SASEGT. The CDR3 covers 16 residues.

V gene TRBV18 combines with J gene TRBJ1-4; D call uncertain. The CDR3 runs 13 residues. CDR1 and CDR2 from the germline V gene are KGHSH and LQKENI. Trimming cost V 4 bases and J 7 bases, with 10 bases left between them. The CDR3 bases are TGTGCCAGCTCACGCGGGAAAAGTGAAAAACTGTTTTTT. Translating it yields CASSRGKSEKLFF.

This chain joins TRBV2 and TRBJ2-1, with D possibly matching TRBD1 (6 bases). V lost 7 bases, J lost 4 bases, and 11 bases lay in between. The CDR3 loop spans 13 amino acids. Germline V CDR1 and CDR2: SNHLY, FYNNEI. CDR3 sequence reads: CASTSGVYNEQFF. DNA for the CDR3: TGTGCCAGCACGTCAGGGGTGTACAATGAGCAGTTCTTC.

The genes are TRBV6-1 and TRBJ2-3, with 9 bases aligning to TRBD1. The CDR3 length is 15 residues. Germline CDR1 reads MNHNS; CDR2 reads SASEGT. Trimming took 8 bases from V and 4 from J; bases not matched to a gene: 10. CDR3 DNA: TGTGCCAGCCTGAGCCGGACAGGGGTTTCAGATACGCAGTATTTT. Protein: CASLSRTGVSDTQYF.